This T cell receptor beta chain was retrieved from a study of shared clonotypes between healthy human individuals. Study-wide results and caveats: A reduction in generation probabilities was seen for non-shared clonotypes relative to those shared by all four donors. When naive CD4 clonotypes were compared across several donors, about 4.8% were shared.

The CDR3 spans 13 residues. With V trimmed by 5 bases and J by 15 bases, 12 bases remained unmatched. Germline V gene data show CDR1 as SEHNR and CDR2 as FQNEAQ (reference sequence). Worth noting for this clone: The antigen is not known.

This was a deep-level run. TCRdb's table, derived via immunoSEQ multiplex PCR, lists solely in-frame clones and lacks some. The sample gives roughly 2.2 million clones, less than 95% of which show up once; approximately 0.4% is in the top ten. The rearrangement joins TRBV7-9 to TRBJ1-4; TRBD1 matches 7 bases. This TCR derives from a man in his late teens or twenties in good health. Some clones in this sample may be carry-over from other donors' samples. The material sequenced was naive CD4+ T cells from PBMCs. Subset noted: CD45RA+ positively selected. The DNA of the CDR3 is TGTGCCAGCAGCCCTAATGGACAGGACGGGATGTTTTTT. As protein: CASSPNGQDGMFF. The full variable domain, rest sourced from reference TRBV7-9 and TRBJ1-4, is DTGVSQNPRHKITKRGQNVTFRCDPISEHNRLYWYRQTLGQGPEFLTYFQNEAQLEKSRLLSDRFSAERPKGSFSTLEIQRTEQGDSAMYLCASSPNGQDGMFFGSGTQLSVL.